This entry features one T cell receptor beta chain sequence. Every patient had mismatch repair deficiency by PCR or immunohistochemistry. The data are from a study of PD-1 blockade in mismatch repair-deficient tumors. Clones were read by immunoSEQ multiplex PCR, and TCRdb kept only the in-frame ones, dropping some. The sample has some 84,000 clones; over 70% are singletons. This CDR3 contains 13 residues. The V and J ends lost 0 bases and 3 bases respectively, with 5 bases between them. The germline gives CDR1 SGDLS, CDR2 YYNGEE. The chain has TRBV9 and TRBJ2-3; weak D call: TRBD2 (5 bases). The material sequenced was peripheral blood, taken 12 weeks after starting pembrolizumab. The clonotype comes from an adult with mismatch repair-deficient cancer. This CDR3 reads CASSVGTTDTQYF. The CDR3 DNA follows: TGTGCCAGCAGCGTAGGGACTACAGATACGCAGTATTTT.